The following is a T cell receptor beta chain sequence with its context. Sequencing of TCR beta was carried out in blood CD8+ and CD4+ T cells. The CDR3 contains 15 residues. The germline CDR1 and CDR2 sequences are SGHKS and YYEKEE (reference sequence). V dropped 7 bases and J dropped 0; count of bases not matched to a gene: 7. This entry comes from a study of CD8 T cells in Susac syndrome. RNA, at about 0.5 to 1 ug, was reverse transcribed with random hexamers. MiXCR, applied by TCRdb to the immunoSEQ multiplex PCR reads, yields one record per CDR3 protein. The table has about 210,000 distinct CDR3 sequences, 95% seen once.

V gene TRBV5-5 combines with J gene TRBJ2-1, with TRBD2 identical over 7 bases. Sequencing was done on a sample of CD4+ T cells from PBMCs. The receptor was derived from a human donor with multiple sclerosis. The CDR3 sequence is CASLPAGVSYNEQFF. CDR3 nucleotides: TGTGCCAGCCTCCCGGCGGGAGTCTCCTACAATGAGCAGTTCTTC.